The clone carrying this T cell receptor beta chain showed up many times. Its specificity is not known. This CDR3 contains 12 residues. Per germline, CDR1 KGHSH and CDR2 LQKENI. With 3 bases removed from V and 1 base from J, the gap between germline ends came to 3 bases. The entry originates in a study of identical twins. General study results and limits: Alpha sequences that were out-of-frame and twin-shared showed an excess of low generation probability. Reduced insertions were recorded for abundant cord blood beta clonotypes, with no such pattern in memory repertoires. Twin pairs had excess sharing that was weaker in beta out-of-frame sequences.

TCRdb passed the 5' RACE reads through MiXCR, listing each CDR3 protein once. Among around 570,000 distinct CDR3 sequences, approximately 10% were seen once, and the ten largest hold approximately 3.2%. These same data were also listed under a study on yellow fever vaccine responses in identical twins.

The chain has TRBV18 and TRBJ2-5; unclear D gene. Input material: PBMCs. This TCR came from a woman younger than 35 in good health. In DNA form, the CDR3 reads TGTGCCAGCTCACCGCCCCAAGAGACCCAGTACTTC. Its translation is CASSPPQETQYF. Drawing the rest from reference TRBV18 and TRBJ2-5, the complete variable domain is NAGVMQNPRHLVRRRGQEARLRCSPMKGHSHVYWYRQLPEEGLKFMVYLQKENIIDESGMPKERFSAEFPKEGPSILRIQQVVRGDSAAYFCASSPPQETQYFGPGTRLLVL.